These 3 T cell receptor beta chains came from one sample sequenced in a study of graft-versus-host responses after intestinal transplantation. Assay used: immunoSEQ multiplex PCR; TCRdb lists only in-frame clones, some missing. Of just under 90,000 clones listed, 75% to 90% were seen once; the top ten hold approximately 18%. These receptors' targets are unknown. The sample in question was unstimulated CD8+ T cells sorted from spleen or lymph node cells, obtained before intestinal transplant. Receptors were obtained from a human donor who received an intestinal transplant.

The rearrangement joins TRBV6-1 to TRBJ2-3; 10 positions match TRBD2. Losses at the gene ends were 2 bases for V and 5 bases for J; bases not matched to a gene: 13. Per germline, CDR1 MNHNS and CDR2 SASEGT. The CDR3 is 18 residues long. CDR3 sequence reads: CASSERVLAGVYKDTQYF. DNA for the CDR3: TGTGCCAGCAGTGAAAGAGTTCTAGCGGGAGTTTATAAAGATACGCAGTATTTT.

This clone was detected only a few times. The gene calls are TRBV6-6 and TRBJ1-1, with D perhaps matching TRBD1 (6 bases). The CDR3 is made up of 13 amino acids. Germline loops: CDR1 MNHNY, CDR2 SVGAGI (reference sequence). V was shortened by 6 bases and J by 1 base, with 9 bases between the two germline ends. CDR3 amino acids: CASRPQGNTEAFF. DNA of the CDR3: TGTGCCAGCAGGCCACAGGGGAACACTGAAGCTTTCTTT.

Written as DNA, the CDR3 is TGTGCCAGCAGGAAAACTAGCGGCCCATCCTACGAGCAGTACTTC. It specifies CASRKTSGPSYEQYF. The chain recombines TRBV5-4 with TRBJ2-7; the match to TRBD2 covers 8 bases. Germline V CDR1 and CDR2: SGHNT, YYREEE (reference sequence). The CDR3 sequence is 15 residues long. With 5 bases clipped from V and 1 base from J, the junction kept 8 bases outside the gene matches.